This T cell receptor beta chain was found in a study of blood T cell repertoires in COVID-19. At the level of the study: The United States, Italy and Spain were the sources of the acute and convalescent COVID-19 samples. Sources were T cells, B-cell-depleted T cells, or PBMCs; the material itself was cDNA or gDNA.

V dropped 0 bases and J dropped 2 bases, with 14 bases sitting between them. Looked up from germline, CDR1 is MNHEY and CDR2 is SVGEGT. The CDR3 covers 16 residues. In the authors' methods: For nucleated cells, counts were estimated from reference gene primer amplification. TCRdb keeps only in-frame clones here, not all; method: immunoSEQ multiplex PCR. That table gives V, J and clone size, and the DNA gave D and trimming. The sample has about 160,000 clones, more than 60% seen once. The sequence was obtained from a man in his sixties or seventies with acute or convalescent COVID-19. Sequencing input: peripheral blood. The chain couples TRBV6-2 or TRBV6-3 to TRBJ2-7; unclear D gene. The CDR3 protein is CASSYSRVTYTYEQYF. As DNA, the CDR3 is TGTGCCAGCAGTTACTCGAGAGTTACTTATACCTACGAGCAGTACTTC.